These 21 T cell receptor beta chains came from one sample sequenced in a study of PD-L1 blockade in urothelial cancer listed by TCRdb under 2017. Library method: the immunoSEQ multiplex PCR assay. Held by TCRdb, this immuneACCESS table contains in-frame sequences only and omits some clones. Under half of the omission traces to an unresolved V gene where checked; the cause of the rest is unknown. The sample table records approximately 37,000 clones; around four fifths of these occur just once. Around 16% of the sample is held by the ten biggest clonotypes. This material consisted of PBMCs, taken around atezolizumab (anti-PD-L1) treatment. All receptors derive from a man between 60 and 75 years old with urothelial cancer.

This clone was recorded once. The chain is built from TRBV5-7 and TRBJ2-7, with a tentative D call TRBD1 (6 bases). TRBV5-7 is sorted into the ORF group, with uncertain function. CDR3 length: 14 amino acids. The germline V and J ends were trimmed by 9 bases and 5 bases, with 21 bases remaining between them. CDR3 in amino acids: CAKQLVQGTDEQYF. The CDR3 bases are TGTGCCAAGCAGCTGGTGCAGGGGACCGACGAGCAGTACTTC.

The chain recombines TRBV14 with TRBJ1-3, with D possibly matching TRBD1 (5 bases). V lost 3 bases and J 0 bases, leaving 9 bases between the germline ends. Looked up from germline, CDR1 is SGHDN and CDR2 is FVKESK. There are 15 residues in the CDR3. CDR3 loop: CASSQQGSSGNTIYF. DNA of the CDR3: TGTGCCAGCAGCCAGCAGGGAAGCTCTGGAAACACCATATATTTT.

J is TRBJ1-1 and V is TRBV4-2; possibly TRBD1 for D (6 bases). V lost 4 bases to trimming and J lost 5 bases, with 20 bases between them. The germline CDR1 and CDR2 sequences are LGHNA and YNFKEQ. This CDR3 has 16 amino acids. The CDR3 here is CASSLRPAGVETEAFF. The CDR3 nucleotides are TGTGCCAGCAGCCTCCGACCCGCAGGGGTTGAGACTGAAGCTTTCTTT.

The chain has TRBV5-6 and TRBJ2-6, with a tentative D call TRBD1 (5 bases). V shed 2 bases and J shed 0 bases, with 12 bases lying between them. Germline assignment: CDR1 SGHDT and CDR2 YYEEEE. This CDR3 spans 17 amino acids. In nucleotides, the CDR3 is TGTGCCAGCAGCTTCAGGGTCAGCCCCTCTGGGGCCAACGTCCTGACTTTC. Translating gives CASSFRVSPSGANVLTF.

The V and J genes are TRBV6-5 and TRBJ1-5, with 7 bases matching TRBD1. The V and J ends lost 10 bases and 7 bases, in that order; junction bases with no gene match: 10. In germline, CDR1 is MNHEY, CDR2 SVGAGI. The CDR3 spans 13 residues. CDR3 bases: TGTGCCAACGCCCTGGACAGGTACCAGCCCCAGCATTTT. It specifies CANALDRYQPQHF.

The V call is TRBV5-1, the J call TRBJ1-5; a possible D gene is TRBD1 (5 bases). Germline assignment: CDR1 SGHRS and CDR2 YFSETQ. The CDR3 covers 14 residues. The V end lost 2 bases, the J end lost 7 bases, and 13 bases lay between the germline ends. The CDR3 region has the DNA TGCGCCAGCAGCTTCAGTGGCGGGGACCAGCCCCAGCATTTT. Its translation is CASSFSGGDQPQHF.

The rearrangement links TRBV28 to TRBJ2-3, with a tentative D call TRBD2 (5 bases). Germline CDR1 reads MDHEN; CDR2 reads SYDVKM. CDR3 length: 14 amino acids. V was pared by 5 bases and J by 0 bases, with 9 bases between. CDR3 coding DNA: TGTGCCAGCAGTCCAGGCGGGAGCACAGATACGCAGTATTTT. Protein sequence: CASSPGGSTDTQYF.

The chain links TRBV6-1 to TRBJ1-5, with D maybe TRBD1 (5 bases). The germline V gene encodes CDR1 MNHNS and CDR2 SASEGT. This CDR3 comprises 13 residues. Trimming took 3 bases from V and 4 from J, leaving 7 bases between them. In DNA, the CDR3 is TGTGCCAGCAGTGAGGGGCCAAATCAGCCCCAGCATTTT. It encodes CASSEGPNQPQHF.

This clone has more than one count but fewer than ten. V and J are TRBV30 and TRBJ2-5; 10 bases map to TRBD2. The ends lost 4 bases at V and 4 bases at J; junction bases unmatched: 9. CDR3 length: 15 amino acids. Germline CDR1 GTSNPN, CDR2 SVGIG (reference sequence). CDR3 sequence reads: CAWKPGLAEGETQYF. As DNA, the CDR3 is TGTGCCTGGAAACCAGGACTAGCGGAAGGAGAGACCCAGTACTTC. Filled out from reference TRBV30 and TRBJ2-5, the complete variable domain reads SQTIHQWPATLVQPVGSPLSLECTVEGTSNPNLYWYRQAAGRGLQLLFYSVGIGQISSEVPQNLSASRPQDRQFILSSKKLLLSDSGFYLCAWKPGLAEGETQYFGPGTRLLVL.

The rearrangement uses TRBV30 and TRBJ2-1, with TRBD2 identical over 8 bases. CDR3 length: 15 amino acids. The germline CDR1 and CDR2 sequences are GTSNPN and SVGIG (reference sequence). V gave up 2 bases and J gave up 2 bases; unmatched junction bases: 5. CDR3 amino acids: CAWSWTSHPYNEQFF. The CDR3 nucleotides read TGTGCCTGGAGTTGGACTAGCCACCCCTACAATGAGCAGTTCTTC.

This clone was seen a few times. This chain joins TRBV6-5 and TRBJ2-7; the D gene is possibly TRBD1 (5 bases). This CDR3 spans 12 amino acids. Germline CDR1 and CDR2: MNHEY and SVGAGI. The V gene lost 5 bases and the J gene lost 5 bases, with 10 bases spanning the gap. The CDR3 bases are TGTGCCAGCAGTAGAGACAGCCACGAGCAGTACTTC. Translation gives CASSRDSHEQYF.

This rearrangement joins TRBV7-4 to TRBJ1-2; 8 bases align to TRBD1. CDR3 length equals 14 residues. The V gene's germline CDR1 is SGHVT and CDR2 SQSDAQ. J was trimmed by 8 bases and V by 2 bases; bases with no gene match: 7. CDR3 amino acids: CASSLSQGAPGYTF. CDR3 bases: TGTGCCAGCAGCTTATCCCAGGGGGCGCCCGGCTACACCTTC.

This clone was counted between two and nine times. The chain is built from TRBV7-2 and TRBJ1-5; weak D call: TRBD1 (5 bases). V lost 5 bases and J 3 bases, leaving 14 bases between the germline ends. This CDR3 is built from 15 residues. Germline V gene data show CDR1 as SGHTA and CDR2 as FQGNSA. CDR3 nucleotides: TGTGCCAGCAGCCGCTGGGGGGAGTTCAATCAGCCCCAGCATTTT. Its translation: CASSRWGEFNQPQHF. Full variable domain (outside the CDR3, taken from reference TRBV7-2 and TRBJ1-5): GAGVSQSPSNKVTEKGKDVELRCDPISGHTALYWYRQSLGQGLEFLIYFQGNSAPDKSGLPSDRFSAERTGGSVSTLTIQRTQQEDSAVYLCASSRWGEFNQPQHFGDGTRLSIL.

The chain joins TRBV29-1 to TRBJ2-2; 7 nucleotides agree with TRBD2. Losses at the gene ends were 4 bases for V and 5 bases for J; bases not matched to a gene: 4. This CDR3 has 13 amino acids. Per the germline V gene, CDR1 is SQVTM and CDR2 is ANQGSEA. The CDR3 nucleotides are TGCAGCGTTGTTCGGGGGGTGACCGGGGAGCTGTTTTTT. This codes for CSVVRGVTGELFF.

The chain joins TRBV20-1 to TRBJ2-1, with no clear D. V shed 3 bases and J shed 7 bases, with 7 bases lying between them. The CDR3 runs to 11 residues. Germline V gene sequence: CDR1 DFQATT, CDR2 SNEGSKA (reference sequence). The CDR3 is CSASPVNEQFF. The CDR3 nucleotides read TGCAGTGCTAGCCCCGTAAATGAGCAGTTCTTC.

The chain employs TRBV18 and TRBJ1-2; no reliable D call. Germline lookup yields CDR1 KGHSH and CDR2 LQKENI. This CDR3 is built from 13 residues. V was cut by 9 bases and J by 3 bases, with 14 bases left in between. The CDR3 DNA reads as TGTGCCAGTTCGCGTGGTTCGGACTATGGCTACACCTTC. Protein sequence: CASSRGSDYGYTF.

The V gene is TRBV6-5, the J gene TRBJ2-7; 10 positions agree with TRBD2. The germline V gene encodes CDR1 MNHEY and CDR2 SVGAGI. The CDR3 runs 15 residues. J gave up 7 bases and V 0 bases, and 6 bases lay outside the gene matches. The CDR3 reads CASSYSAGGEWEQYF. The CDR3 DNA reads TGTGCCAGCAGTTACTCAGCGGGAGGGGAGTGGGAGCAGTACTTC.

To note about this clone: Other DNA sequences within the sample encode an identical CDR3. The V gene is TRBV5-1, the J gene TRBJ2-3; D is possibly TRBD1 (6 bases). The germline V and J ends were trimmed by 0 bases and 3 bases, with 14 bases remaining between them. This CDR3 is built from 16 residues. CDR1 and CDR2 from the germline V gene are SGHRS and YFSETQ. CDR3 residues: CASSLGGTSGTDTQYF. In DNA form, the CDR3 reads TGCGCCAGCAGCTTGGGAGGGACAAGCGGAACAGATACGCAGTATTTT.

This clone came up a few times. This sequence joins TRBV9 and TRBJ2-1; 7 positions match TRBD2. V lost 0 bases and J lost 6; bases outside the gene matches: 9. Germline V lookup: CDR1 SGDLS, CDR2 YYNGEE. This CDR3 comprises 16 residues. The CDR3 DNA reads as TGTGCCAGCAGCGTAGCTTCGAGACTAGCCCTCAATGAGCAGTTCTTC. It encodes CASSVASRLALNEQFF.

V gene TRBV7-8 combines with J gene TRBJ2-2, with TRBD2 matching 10 bases. The CDR3 is 15 residues long. Germline CDR1 SGHVS, CDR2 FQNEAQ. The V gene end was trimmed by 3 bases and the J gene end by 6 bases; junction bases not matched to a gene: 4. DNA of the CDR3: TGTGCCAGCAGCTTTTCTAGCGGGAGCTCCGGGGAGCTGTTTTTT. Translated, it gives CASSFSSGSSGELFF.

The rearrangement uses TRBV5-4 and TRBJ2-3; 9 bases line up with TRBD2. V gave up 3 bases and J gave up 3 bases; unmatched junction bases: 2. Looked up from germline, CDR1 is SGHNT and CDR2 is YYREEE (reference sequence). CDR3 length equals 14 residues. The DNA for the CDR3 is TGTGCCAGCAGCTGGGCGGGGGGGACAGATACGCAGTATTTT. It encodes CASSWAGGTDTQYF. The complete variable domain, with remaining parts taken from reference TRBV5-4 and TRBJ2-3, reads ETGVTQSPTHLIKTRGQQVTLRCSSQSGHNTVSWYQQALGQGPQFIFQYYREEENGRGNFPPRFSGLQFPNYSSELNVNALELDDSALYLCASSWAGGTDTQYFGPGTRLTVL.